The source of this TCR beta chain is a study of OX40 agonist ivuxolimab in advanced cancers. Study overall: Ivuxolimab was administered intravenously to patients at 0.01 to 10 mg/kg every 2 weeks. Previous treatment with anti-PD-1, anti-PD-L1 or anti-CTLA-4 therapy was allowed; 35% to 50% had received some.

The repertoire was sequenced with immunoSEQ multiplex PCR; TCRdb's copy has only in-frame clones and lacks some. The sample consists of some 60,000 clones, about four fifths of them appearing once. With regard to this clone: As yet, its antigen is unknown.

Findings of the study overall: Averaging showed that CD8+ T cells had more expanded clones than CD4+ did.

Germline CDR1 is SGHDT and CDR2 is YYEEEE. The CDR3 is made up of 16 amino acids. The V end lost 6 bases, the J end lost 2 bases, and 20 bases lay between the germline ends. Autoimmune disease history or systemic immunosuppression led to patient exclusion. The source is an adult with an advanced solid tumor such as melanoma, head and neck, liver or kidney cancer. The V gene is TRBV5-6, the J gene TRBJ2-5; perhaps TRBD1 as D (7 bases). The starting material was CD4+ or CD8+ T cells sorted from blood, obtained in a trial of the OX40 agonist ivuxolimab. The CDR3 coding sequence is TGTGCCAGCAACCCCCGGCGGGACAGCCATCAAGAGACCCAGTACTTC. Protein: CASNPRRDSHQETQYF.